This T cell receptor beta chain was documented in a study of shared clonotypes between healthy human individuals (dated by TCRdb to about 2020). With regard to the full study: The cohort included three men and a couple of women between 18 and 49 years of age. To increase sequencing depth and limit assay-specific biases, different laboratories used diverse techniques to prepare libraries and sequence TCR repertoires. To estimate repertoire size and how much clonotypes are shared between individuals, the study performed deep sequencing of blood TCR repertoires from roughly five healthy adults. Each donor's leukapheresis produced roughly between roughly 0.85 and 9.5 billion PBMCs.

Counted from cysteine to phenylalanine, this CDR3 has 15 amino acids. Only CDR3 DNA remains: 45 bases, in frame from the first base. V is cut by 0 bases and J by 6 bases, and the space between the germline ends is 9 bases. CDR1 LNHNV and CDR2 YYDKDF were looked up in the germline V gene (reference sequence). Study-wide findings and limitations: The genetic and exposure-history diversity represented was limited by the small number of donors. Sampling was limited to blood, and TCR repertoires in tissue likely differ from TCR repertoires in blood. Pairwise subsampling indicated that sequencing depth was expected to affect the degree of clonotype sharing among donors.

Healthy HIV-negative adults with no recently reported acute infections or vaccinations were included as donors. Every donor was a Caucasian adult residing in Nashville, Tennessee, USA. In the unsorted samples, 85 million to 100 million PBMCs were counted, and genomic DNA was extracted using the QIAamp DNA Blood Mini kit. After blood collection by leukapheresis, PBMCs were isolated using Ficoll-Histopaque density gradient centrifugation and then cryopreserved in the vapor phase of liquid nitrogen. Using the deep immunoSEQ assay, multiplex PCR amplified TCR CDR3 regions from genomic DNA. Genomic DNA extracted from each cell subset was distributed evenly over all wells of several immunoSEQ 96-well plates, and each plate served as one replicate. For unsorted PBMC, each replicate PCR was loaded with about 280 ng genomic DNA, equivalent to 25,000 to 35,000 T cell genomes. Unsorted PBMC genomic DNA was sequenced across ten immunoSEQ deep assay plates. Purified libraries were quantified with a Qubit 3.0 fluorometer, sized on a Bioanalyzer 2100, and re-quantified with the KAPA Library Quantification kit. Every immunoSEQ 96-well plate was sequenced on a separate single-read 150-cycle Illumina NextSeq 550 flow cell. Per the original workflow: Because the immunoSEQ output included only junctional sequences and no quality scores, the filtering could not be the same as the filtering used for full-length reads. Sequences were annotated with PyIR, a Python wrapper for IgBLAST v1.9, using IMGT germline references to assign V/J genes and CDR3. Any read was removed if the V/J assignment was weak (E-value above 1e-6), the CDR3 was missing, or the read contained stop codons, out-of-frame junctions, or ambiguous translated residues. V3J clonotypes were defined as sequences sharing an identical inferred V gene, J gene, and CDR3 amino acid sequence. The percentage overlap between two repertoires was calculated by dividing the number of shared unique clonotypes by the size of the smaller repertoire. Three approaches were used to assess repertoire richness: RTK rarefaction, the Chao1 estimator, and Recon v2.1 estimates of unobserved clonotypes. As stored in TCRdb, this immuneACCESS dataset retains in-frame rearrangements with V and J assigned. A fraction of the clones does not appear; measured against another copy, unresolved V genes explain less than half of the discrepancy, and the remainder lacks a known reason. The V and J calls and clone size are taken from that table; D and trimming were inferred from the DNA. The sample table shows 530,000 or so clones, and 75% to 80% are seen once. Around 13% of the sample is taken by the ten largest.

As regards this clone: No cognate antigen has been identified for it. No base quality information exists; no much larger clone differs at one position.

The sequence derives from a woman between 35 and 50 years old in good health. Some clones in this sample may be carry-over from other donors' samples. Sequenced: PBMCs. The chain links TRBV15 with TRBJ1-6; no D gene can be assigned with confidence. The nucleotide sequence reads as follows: TGTGCCACCAGCAGAGATGGGAACAGTAATTCACCCCTCCACTTT. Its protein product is CATSRDGNSNSPLHF.